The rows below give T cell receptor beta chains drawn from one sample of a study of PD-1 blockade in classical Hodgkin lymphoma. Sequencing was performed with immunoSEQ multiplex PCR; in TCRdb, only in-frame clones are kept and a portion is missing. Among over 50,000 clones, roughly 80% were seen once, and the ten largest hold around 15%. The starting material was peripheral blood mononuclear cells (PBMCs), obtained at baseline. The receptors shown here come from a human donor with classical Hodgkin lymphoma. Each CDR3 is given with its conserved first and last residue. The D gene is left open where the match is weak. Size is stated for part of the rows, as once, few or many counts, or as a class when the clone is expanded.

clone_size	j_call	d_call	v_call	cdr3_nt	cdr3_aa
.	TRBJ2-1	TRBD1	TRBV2	TGTGCCAGCAGTGGGACAGGAATTGAGCAGTTCTTC	CASSGTGIEQFF
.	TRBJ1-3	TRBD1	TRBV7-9	TGTGCCGCCCAGACAGGGAGCTCTGGAAACACCATATATTTT	CAAQTGSSGNTIYF
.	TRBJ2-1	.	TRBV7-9	TGTGCCAGCAGCCCGGACTATTACAATGAGCAGTTCTTC	CASSPDYYNEQFF
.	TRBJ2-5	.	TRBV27	TGTGCCAGCAGTTCCTACCAAGAGACCCAGTACTTC	CASSSYQETQYF
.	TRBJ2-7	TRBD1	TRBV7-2	TGTGCCAGCAGCTTGGAGGGACAGGGGGCCTACGAGCAGTACTTC	CASSLEGQGAYEQYF
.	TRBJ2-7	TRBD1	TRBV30	TGTGCCTGGGAAACAGGGGGCGGAAACTACGAGCAGTACTTC	CAWETGGGNYEQYF
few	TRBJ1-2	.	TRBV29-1	TGCAGCGTTGCTGGGAACCGATGGGGCTACACCTTC	CSVAGNRWGYTF
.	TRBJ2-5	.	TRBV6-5	TGTGCCAGCAGTACCCGACTCGAACAAGAGACCCAGTACTTC	CASSTRLEQETQYF
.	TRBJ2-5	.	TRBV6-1	TGTGCCAGCAATGAATTGCGGGAAGAGACCCAGTACTTC	CASNELREETQYF
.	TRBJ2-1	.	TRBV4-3	TGCGCCAGCAGCCAAGAAGAAAGGGGGTATGAGCAGTTCTTC	CASSQEERGYEQFF
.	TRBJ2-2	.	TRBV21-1	TGTGCCAGCAGCGCCGGGACAGCTAACACCGGGGAGCTGTTTTTT	CASSAGTANTGELFF
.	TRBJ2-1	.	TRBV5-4	TGTGCCAGCAGCTTGGAATGGGCGGAACCCGGATACAATGAGCAGTTCTTC	CASSLEWAEPGYNEQFF
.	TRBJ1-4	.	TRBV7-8	TGTGCCAGCAGCCCCCGGAAAATCCCTGACACTAATGAAAAACTGTTTTTT	CASSPRKIPDTNEKLFF
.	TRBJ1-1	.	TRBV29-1	TGCAGCGTTGGGACCCCCGCCATGGCTGAAGCTTTCTTT	CSVGTPAMAEAFF
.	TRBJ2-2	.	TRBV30	TGTGCCTGGAGTACTCAGGGGCCGGGGGAGCTGTTTTTT	CAWSTQGPGELFF
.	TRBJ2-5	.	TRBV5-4	TGTGCCAGCAGCTTAGGCCTAGCCAACCAAGAGACCCAGTACTTC	CASSLGLANQETQYF
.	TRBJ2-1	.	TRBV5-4	TGTGCCAGCAGCTTGACCCCACAATCTACCGGTGAGCAGTTCTTC	CASSLTPQSTGEQFF
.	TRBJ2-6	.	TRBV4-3	TGCGCCAGCAGCCAAGTGAGTTGGGAATCCTCTGGGGCCAACGTCCTGACTTTC	CASSQVSWESSGANVLTF
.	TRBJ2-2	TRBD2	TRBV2	TGTGCCAGCGGGGCGGGAGTCACCACCGGGGAGCTGTTTTTT	CASGAGVTTGELFF
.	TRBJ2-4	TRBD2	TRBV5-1	TGCGCCAGCAGCCTCGGGACTAGCGGGGGCACCGGGGACTTC	CASSLGTSGGTGDF
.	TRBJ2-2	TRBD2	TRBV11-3	TGTGCCAGCAGCTTCTTAGCGGGAGATCACGGGGAGCTGTTTTTT	CASSFLAGDHGELFF
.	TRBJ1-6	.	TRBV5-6	TGTGCCAGCAGCTTGTTGGGCCAAGCCTATAATTCACCCCTCCACTTT	CASSLLGQAYNSPLHF